The clone carrying this T cell receptor (beta chain) was seen only once. The antigen is undetermined. Looked up from germline, CDR1 is MGHRA and CDR2 is YSYEKL. The V end lost 2 bases, the J end lost 4 bases, and 11 bases lay between the germline ends. This CDR3 is 14 amino acids long. CD4+ cell separation produced CD45RA+ naive and CD45RA-negative memory subsets. This table comes from immunoSEQ multiplex PCR, and its TCRdb copy is limited to in-frame clones, with some not included. The repertoire includes fewer than 2.5 million clones, 80% to 95% of them detected once, and approximately 0.35% sits in the top ten. The data were taken from a study of shared clonotypes between healthy human individuals. Study-wide results and caveats: Clonotypes shared by all four donors outscored non-shared clonotypes in generation probability. Sampling covered nothing but blood. Tissue TCR repertoires likely differ from those found in blood.

The chain combines TRBV4-1 with TRBJ2-5, with D perhaps TRBD1 (6 bases). The receptor's source is a man in his late teens or twenties in good health. Some clones in this sample may be carry-over from other donors' samples. Sequenced material: naive CD4+ T cells from PBMCs. Subset reported: CD45RA+ positively selected. As DNA, the CDR3 is TGCGCCAGCAGCCAATTCTCCAGGGGAGAGACCCAGTACTTC. Translating it yields CASSQFSRGETQYF.